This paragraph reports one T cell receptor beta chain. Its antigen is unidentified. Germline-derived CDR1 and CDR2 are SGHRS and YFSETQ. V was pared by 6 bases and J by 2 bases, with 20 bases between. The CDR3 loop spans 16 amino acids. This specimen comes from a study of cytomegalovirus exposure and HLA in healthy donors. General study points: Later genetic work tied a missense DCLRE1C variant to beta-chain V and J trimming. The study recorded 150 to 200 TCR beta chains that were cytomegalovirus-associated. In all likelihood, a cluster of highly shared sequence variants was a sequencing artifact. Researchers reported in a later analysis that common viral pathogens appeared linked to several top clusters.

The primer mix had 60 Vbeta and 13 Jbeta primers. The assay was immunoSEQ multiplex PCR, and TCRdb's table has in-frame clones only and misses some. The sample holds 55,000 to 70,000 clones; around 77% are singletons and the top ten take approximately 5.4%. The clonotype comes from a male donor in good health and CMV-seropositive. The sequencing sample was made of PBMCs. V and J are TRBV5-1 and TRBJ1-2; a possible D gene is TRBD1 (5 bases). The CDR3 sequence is CASTHEGPGGNYGYTF. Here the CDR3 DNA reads TGCGCCAGCACCCATGAGGGCCCCGGGGGGAACTATGGCTACACCTTC. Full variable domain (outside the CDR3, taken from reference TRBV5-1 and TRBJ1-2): KAGVTQTPRYLIKTRGQQVTLSCSPISGHRSVSWYQQTPGQGLQFLFEYFSETQRNKGNFPGRFSGRQFSNSRSEMNVSTLELGDSALYLCASTHEGPGGNYGYTFGSGTRLTVV.